These 10 T cell receptor beta chains share one sample of origin, sequenced in a study of regulatory T cells in long-lasting Graves disease. HTBI primers from iRepertoire and Arm-PCR of CDR3 regions yielded the TCR beta libraries. TCRdb ran MiXCR on the multiplex PCR reads and lists one entry per CDR3 protein. The profile shows fewer than 650,000 distinct CDR3 sequences, 16% of them singletons. Stated time point: newly diagnosed GD, antithyroid drugs for less than 3 months. Isolated PBMC RNA provided the starting material for the TCR library. This sample was also put to use in a study of T cells in Graves' hyperthyroidism and ophthalmopathy.

The source material was peripheral blood mononuclear cells (PBMCs), sampled at new diagnosis, from a patient treated with antithyroid drugs. The receptor source for this set is a woman in her twenties or thirties with Graves disease.

The table lists this clonotype with many counts. J is TRBJ2-2 and V is TRBV7-3; no firm D call. Germline V gives CDR1 SGHTA, CDR2 FQGTGA. Trimming took off 5 bases at V and 5 bases at J, with 9 bases between the two ends. This CDR3 is built from 13 residues. This CDR3 reads CASSPGVTGELFF. The CDR3 nucleotides are TGTGCCAGCAGCCCCGGCGTAACCGGGGAGCTGTTTTTT.

The chain has TRBV5-4 and TRBJ2-4; 7 nucleotides match TRBD2. The CDR3 has 15 amino acids. V lost 4 bases to trimming and J lost 3 bases; unmatched junction nucleotides: 7. CDR1 and CDR2 (germline): SGHNT, YYREEE (reference sequence). CDR3: CASSPTGGGKNIQYF. The CDR3, as DNA: TGTGCCAGCAGCCCGACGGGGGGTGGCAAAAACATTCAGTACTTC.

The genes are TRBV7-9 and TRBJ1-3; D call uncertain. This CDR3 region has 16 residues. V lost 5 bases and J lost 4, with 18 bases in between. Germline values: CDR1 SEHNR, CDR2 FQNEAQ (reference sequence). CDR3 region: CASSQGRELAGNTIYF. The CDR3 DNA is TGTGCCAGCAGCCAAGGAAGGGAACTCGCGGGAAACACCATATATTTT.

This sequence joins TRBV12-3 or TRBV12-4 and TRBJ2-1; D is undetermined. V was cut by 8 bases and J by 7 bases, with 12 bases left in between. The length of the CDR3 is 12 residues. In DNA form, the CDR3 reads TGTGCCAGCGCCTCCCTCGCGAATGAGCAGTTCTTC. This gives the protein CASASLANEQFF.

This clonotype was observed a handful of times. This rearrangement joins TRBV3-1 to TRBJ2-7, with TRBD2 matching over 13 bases. Germline CDR1 is LGHDT and CDR2 is YNNKEL (reference sequence). The CDR3 consists of 15 residues. Trimming at V came to 5 bases and at J to 7 bases, leaving 8 bases not matched to a gene. As DNA, the CDR3 is TGTGCCAGCAGCAAAACTAGCGGGAGGGCCAATGAGCAGTACTTC. Its translation: CASSKTSGRANEQYF.

This clonotype was picked up many times. The genes are TRBV24-1 and TRBJ2-7, with 9 bases identical to TRBD2. CDR3 length: 14 amino acids. V lost 4 bases and J lost 6; bases outside the gene matches: 6. Germline loops: CDR1 KGHDR, CDR2 SFDVKD. CDR3: CATSDPSGTREQYF. DNA for the CDR3: TGTGCCACCAGTGACCCTAGCGGGACTCGCGAGCAGTACTTC.

This clonotype was found many times. The V gene is TRBV28, the J gene TRBJ1-2; D is undetermined. The length of the CDR3 is 12 residues. Germline V CDR1 and CDR2: MDHEN, SYDVKM. Trimming took 8 bases from V and 3 from J, leaving 10 bases between them. CDR3 nucleotide sequence: TGTGCCAGCCAAGCACGGGACTATGGCTACACCTTC. It is translated as CASQARDYGYTF.

The sample holds many counts of this clonotype. This chain links TRBV7-6 with TRBJ2-7; perhaps TRBD2 as D (6 bases). The CDR3 extends over 13 amino acids. The V gene lost 5 bases and the J gene lost 3 bases, with 11 bases spanning the gap. Per the germline V gene, CDR1 is SGHVS and CDR2 is FNYEAQ. CDR3 in amino acids: CASSPSGHYEQYF. The DNA of the CDR3 is TGTGCCAGCAGCCCGAGCGGGCACTACGAGCAGTACTTC.

The DNA of the CDR3 is TGTGCCAGCAGTTTCATCCTCAATGAAAAACTGTTTTTT. Amino acids: CASSFILNEKLFF. This chain connects TRBV12-3 or TRBV12-4 to TRBJ1-4; D is undetermined. Trimming stripped 3 bases from V and 5 bases from J, with 7 bases between. The CDR3 totals 13 residues.

This clonotype appeared a few times. V is TRBV5-1 and J is TRBJ1-4; D remains unclear. The CDR3 runs 15 residues. The V and J ends lost 0 bases and 8 bases respectively, with 14 bases between them. CDR1 is SGHRS, CDR2 YFSETQ, per germline. CDR3: CASSLGEPGGEKLFF. The CDR3 coding sequence is TGCGCCAGCAGCTTGGGGGAACCGGGTGGAGAAAAACTGTTTTTT.